These 18 T cell receptor beta chains were sequenced from one sample in a study of blood T cell repertoires in COVID-19. The method was immunoSEQ multiplex PCR; TCRdb's version includes in-frame clones alone and lacks a portion of them. The sample holds some 260,000 clones, 70% to 90% seen once. The material sequenced was PBMCs or T cells enriched from blood (not recorded which). These TCRs come from a man aged 40-49 years who had recovered from COVID-19.

The rearrangement links TRBV21-1 to TRBJ2-3; the D call in the table, TRBD2, was not verified against the DNA. TRBV21-1 is reported as a pseudogene. This CDR3 comprises 15 residues. CDR3: CASSNRPREPNTQYF. In nucleotides, the CDR3 is TGTGCCAGCAGCAACCGACCAAGGGAGCCGAATACGCAGTATTTT.

The chain uses TRBV30 and TRBJ1-3; D uncertain. V lost 1 base and J 9 bases, leaving 16 bases between the germline ends. Germline V gene lookup returns CDR1 GTSNPN and CDR2 SVGIG (reference sequence). CDR3 length: 14 amino acids. DNA for the CDR3: TGTGCCTGGAGTGGGACTCCCACGGTAGGCACCATATATTTT. It codes for CAWSGTPTVGTIYF.

The chain couples TRBV5-5 to TRBJ2-5, with 7 bases fitting TRBD1. V lost 4 bases and J lost 1; bases outside the gene matches: 10. The length of the CDR3 is 16 residues. From germline, CDR1 is SGHKS and CDR2 YYEKEE (reference sequence). This CDR3 reads CASSNDRDTPQETQYF. CDR3 nucleotides: TGTGCCAGCAGCAACGACAGGGATACTCCCCAAGAGACCCAGTACTTC.

The rearrangement joins TRBV7-2 to TRBJ1-3, with D possibly TRBD1 on 5 matching bases. Germline V lookup: CDR1 SGHTA, CDR2 FQGNSA. This CDR3 spans 14 amino acids. Deletions cut 5 bases from V and 0 bases from J, with 8 bases between. CDR3 sequence reads: CASSTGLSGNTIYF. CDR3 bases: TGTGCCAGCAGCACAGGTCTCTCTGGAAACACCATATATTTT. The whole variable domain, remainder taken from reference TRBV7-2 and TRBJ1-3, is GAGVSQSPSNKVTEKGKDVELRCDPISGHTALYWYRQSLGQGLEFLIYFQGNSAPDKSGLPSDRFSAERTGGSVSTLTIQRTQQEDSAVYLCASSTGLSGNTIYFGEGSWLTVV.

The rearrangement links TRBV6-5 to TRBJ1-5; 9 nucleotides match TRBD1. J gave up 5 bases and V 6 bases, and 8 bases lay outside the gene matches. Germline values: CDR1 MNHEY, CDR2 SVGAGI. The CDR3 is made up of 15 amino acids. The DNA for the CDR3 is TGTGCCAGCAGCGCCGGGACAGGGAGTGATCAGCCCCAGCATTTT. This gives the protein CASSAGTGSDQPQHF.

This rearrangement joins TRBV7-3 to TRBJ2-3, with 7 bases aligning to TRBD2. Germline CDR1 is SGHTA and CDR2 is FQGTGA. The CDR3 is 15 residues long. Losses at the gene ends were 2 bases for V and 1 base for J; bases not matched to a gene: 3. The CDR3 sequence: CASSLGLAGTDTQYF. The CDR3 region has the DNA TGTGCCAGCAGCTTAGGGCTAGCGGGCACAGATACGCAGTATTTT.

The rearrangement joins TRBV7-7 to TRBJ2-2; TRBD1 agrees at 8 bases. The germline V gene has CDR1 SSHAT and CDR2 FNYEAQ (reference sequence). This CDR3 is built from 15 residues. The ends lost 5 bases at V and 7 bases at J; junction bases unmatched: 9. Here the CDR3 reads CASSLRTGQLGELFF. The CDR3, as DNA: TGTGCCAGCAGCCTCAGGACAGGGCAGCTCGGGGAGCTGTTTTTT.

The chain recombines TRBV4-1 with TRBJ2-3, with D unresolved. This CDR3 spans 14 amino acids. The germline gives CDR1 MGHRA, CDR2 YSYEKL. V was pared by 3 bases and J by 3 bases, with 10 bases between. CDR3 nucleotide sequence: TGCGCCAGCAGCCACGTCGGTAAAACAGATACGCAGTATTTT. This encodes CASSHVGKTDTQYF.

The rearrangement joins TRBV10-3 to TRBJ1-1, with D possibly being TRBD1 (5 bases). The CDR3 runs 19 residues. Germline CDR1 reads ENHRY; CDR2 reads SYGVKD. The germline V and J ends were trimmed by 0 bases and 1 base, with 21 bases remaining between them. CDR3 DNA sequence: TGTGCCATCAGTGAGTCGGACCTTGGCGGGGCTGGAGGGAACACTGAAGCTTTCTTT. This encodes CAISESDLGGAGGNTEAFF.

The CDR3 nucleotides read TGTGCCTGGAGTTCCCGCGGGGACGGAGGCCTTAGATTGTTTTTT. Protein: CAWSSRGDGGLRLFF. The chain combines TRBV30 with TRBJ1-4, with a tentative D call TRBD1 (5 bases). Trimming pared 2 bases from V and 15 bases from J, leaving 25 bases between. Germline V gene data show CDR1 as GTSNPN and CDR2 as SVGIG (reference sequence). The CDR3 loop spans 15 amino acids.

The chain couples TRBV19 to TRBJ2-1; 9 bases line up with TRBD1. The V gene's germline CDR1 is LNHDA and CDR2 SQIVND (reference sequence). The CDR3 runs to 15 residues. Losses at the gene ends were 3 bases for V and 6 bases for J; bases not matched to a gene: 6. The CDR3 DNA sequence: TGTGCCAGTAGTATCTCACAGGGGGCTGGCAATGAGCAGTTCTTC. Translation gives CASSISQGAGNEQFF.

CDR3 DNA sequence: TGTGCCAGCAGCTTGGGAGGACAGGGGGGTAATTCACCCCTCCACTTT. It yields the protein CASSLGGQGGNSPLHF. This sequence joins TRBV5-6 and TRBJ1-6, with 10 bases lining up with TRBD1. The CDR3 covers 16 residues. V trimming: 0 bases; J trimming: 6 bases; junction bases outside the gene matches: 3. Germline V lookup: CDR1 SGHDT, CDR2 YYEEEE.

V usage is TRBV2 and J usage is TRBJ2-7, with D tentatively TRBD1 (6 bases). Between the trimmed V and J ends, which lost 2 bases and 5 bases, there was a span of 16 bases. The CDR3 contains 15 residues. From germline, CDR1 is SNHLY and CDR2 FYNNEI. Here the CDR3 DNA reads TGTGCCAGCAGTGAACAGGGGATGAGGTTGAACGAGCAGTACTTC. Protein sequence: CASSEQGMRLNEQYF.

The V and J genes are TRBV5-1 and TRBJ1-3; D call uncertain. Deletions cut 5 bases from V and 0 bases from J, with 12 bases between. The CDR3 sequence is 15 residues long. Germline-derived CDR1 and CDR2 are SGHRS and YFSETQ. This CDR3 is CASRGALDSGNTIYF. The DNA of the CDR3 is TGCGCCAGCAGAGGAGCCCTCGACTCTGGAAACACCATATATTTT.

The DNA for the CDR3 is TGCGCCAGCAGCTTGGTGGCAGGGTTAGGAGAGACCCAGTACTTC. Translated: CASSLVAGLGETQYF. The chain couples TRBV5-1 to TRBJ2-5; D is perhaps TRBD1 (5 bases). CDR3 length equals 15 residues. Trimming removed 0 bases at V and 4 bases at J, with 13 bases between. Germline V gene data show CDR1 as SGHRS and CDR2 as YFSETQ.

This clone was seen a handful of times. V usage is TRBV7-8 and J usage is TRBJ2-4, with 8 bases matching TRBD1. The CDR3 is 16 residues long. Germline CDR1 is SGHVS and CDR2 is FQNEAQ. The J segment lost 2 bases and the V segment lost 5 bases, leaving 8 bases of the junction unmatched. The CDR3 loop is CASSPRTGRTKNIQYF. The CDR3 region has the DNA TGTGCCAGCAGCCCCAGGACAGGGCGGACCAAAAACATTCAGTACTTC.

The genes are TRBV19 and TRBJ2-2; 7 positions agree with TRBD1. This CDR3 is 16 amino acids long. The J segment lost 0 bases and the V segment lost 1 base, leaving 2 bases of the junction unmatched. The germline V gene has CDR1 LNHDA and CDR2 SQIVND (reference sequence). The CDR3 DNA reads TGTGCCAGTAGTATAGGGGACAGACCGAACACCGGGGAGCTGTTTTTT. Amino acids: CASSIGDRPNTGELFF.

The J gene is TRBJ1-2, the V gene TRBV7-2, with 8 bases lining up with TRBD1. V lost 1 base to trimming and J lost 8 bases; unmatched junction nucleotides: 6. The CDR3 runs to 14 residues. CDR1 is SGHTA, CDR2 FQGNSA, per germline. CDR3: CASSLDQGARGYTF. The CDR3 DNA reads as TGTGCCAGCAGCTTAGATCAGGGGGCGCGAGGCTACACCTTC.